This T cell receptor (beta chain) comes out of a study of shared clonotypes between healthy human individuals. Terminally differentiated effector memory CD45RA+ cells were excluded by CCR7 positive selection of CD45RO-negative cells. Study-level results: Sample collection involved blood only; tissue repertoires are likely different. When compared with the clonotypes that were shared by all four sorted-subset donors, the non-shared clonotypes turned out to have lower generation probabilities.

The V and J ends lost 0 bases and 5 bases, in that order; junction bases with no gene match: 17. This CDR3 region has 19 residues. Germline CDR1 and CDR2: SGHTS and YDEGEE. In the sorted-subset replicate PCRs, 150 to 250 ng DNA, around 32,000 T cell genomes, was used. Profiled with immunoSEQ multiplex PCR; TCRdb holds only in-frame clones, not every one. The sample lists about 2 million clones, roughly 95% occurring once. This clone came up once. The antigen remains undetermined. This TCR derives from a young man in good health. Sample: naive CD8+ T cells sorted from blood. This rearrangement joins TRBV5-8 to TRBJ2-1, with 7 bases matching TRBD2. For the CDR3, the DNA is TGTGCCAGCAGCTTGGCTCCGCTAGCGGATCAAACCCCCCACAATGAGCAGTTCTTC. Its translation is CASSLAPLADQTPHNEQFF.